The TCR beta chain under discussion was sequenced for a study of T-cell reconstitution after alpha-beta-depleted transplantation in children. Germline V lookup: CDR1 SNHLY, CDR2 FYNNEI. V lost 7 bases, J lost 7 bases, and 15 bases stayed unmatched. The CDR3 extends over 15 amino acids. Study-wide results and limits: When one year had passed after transplant, most T-cell counts and diversity came from newly produced T cells. In patients about two months after transplant, alpha-beta T cells reportedly arose from several hundred expanded graft clones.

Using unique molecular identifiers, the investigators prepared the TCRbeta library. TCRdb ran MiXCR on the PCR reads and lists one entry per CDR3 protein. The table includes just under 250,000 distinct CDR3 sequences, about 23% detected once. With respect to this clonotype: The antigen is not known.

The chain carries TRBV2 and TRBJ2-7, with 8 bases identical to TRBD1. This sequence was found in a girl aged 2-10 years with Fanconi anemia, due to receive a stem cell transplant. The sample in question was PBMCs, obtained before TCRalphabeta/CD19-depleted stem cell transplant. CDR3 in DNA: TGTGCCAGCACAAAGACCGGGACAGGAGTGGGGGAGCAGTACTTC. Encoded protein: CASTKTGTGVGEQYF.